This T cell receptor beta chain was captured in a study of T cells in Graves' hyperthyroidism and ophthalmopathy. Study in general: Prior to any treatment, at the point of initial diagnosis, peripheral blood was collected.

Amplified TCR beta CDR3 regions came from RNA transcripts. When the TCR CDR3 underwent first-round RT-PCR, the HTBI primer set was used. MiXCR was run by TCRdb on the multiplex PCR reads, yielding one entry per CDR3 protein. The profile shows roughly 740,000 distinct CDR3 sequences, 15% to 20% of them singletons. The CDR3 runs to 15 residues. V was shortened by 5 bases and J by 0 bases, with 11 bases between the two germline ends. Germline-derived CDR1 and CDR2 are SEHNR and FQNEAQ (reference sequence). The V call is TRBV7-9, the J call TRBJ1-3; no definite D call. The receptor comes from a man aged 18-30 years with Graves' hyperthyroidism. The source material was blood. The CDR3 sequence is CASSPWFASGNTIYF. The CDR3 nucleotides are TGTGCCAGCAGCCCCTGGTTCGCCTCTGGAAACACCATATATTTT.